This TCR beta chain was identified in a study of STAT3 mutations in large granular lymphocyte leukemia (dated by TCRdb to between 2019 and 2020). A note on the overall study: Roughly half of the T-LGLL patients who were sequenced longitudinally carried canonical activating STAT3 mutations. To reconstruct clonal hierarchy and dynamics, serial deep sequencing of TCRbeta CDR3 and STAT3 was performed in patients with T-cell large granular lymphocyte leukemia. From an initial cohort of 200 to 250 LGL patients, roughly 17 representative T-LGLL cases were selected for longitudinal TCRbeta and STAT3 sequencing. Over half of the T-LGLL patients were given one or more immunosuppressive therapy regimens, and 40% of the treated patients had a hematologic response. As controls within the study, a couple of patients with natural killer LGL leukemia were also sequenced longitudinally. For each patient, sequencing was performed at an average of around 4 time points, with a range of 2 to 8 samplings.

This clone showed up just a few times. Its antigen is unknown. Base quality data are lacking; no much larger clone is found one base away. TCRbeta libraries were sequenced on an Illumina MiSeq, averaging around 41,000 productive templates per sample. Using multiplex PCR amplification, the immunoSEQ assay generated the TCRbeta CDR3 libraries. In the authors' own workflow: Repertoire diversity was calculated as previously defined, and values close to 0 indicated extremely monoclonal samples. TCRdb re-hosts the immuneACCESS table, in-frame sequences only. Its copies lack some clones; in the studies checked, an unresolved V gene accounts for under half of them, and the cause for the rest is not known. V and J calls and clone size come straight from that table; D and trimming were deduced from the DNA. The sample table shows under 15,000 clones, and roughly 88% are seen once. 9.5% to 15% of the sample is held by the ten biggest clonotypes.

The CDR3, from cysteine to phenylalanine, totals 16 residues. The read is trimmed to its CDR3 DNA, 48 bases read in frame from base 1. From a lookup of the germline V gene, CDR1 and CDR2 are MGHRA and YSYEKL. V ends up 0 bases short and J 6 bases short, with an unmatched junction base count of 8. The full study reports these points: Persisting codominant clonotypes in some patients meant a small but highly pathogenic clone may have been missed. TCR clonotype switching after therapy was observed in about 30% of the 18 patients, and all newly emerging clones were found to be STAT3 wild type. Because no samples were available when a clone first appeared, clonal expansion had to be inferred from samplings taken at other points. The burden of the dominant TCR clone was higher than the STAT3 mutant burden in several patients, which suggests that the STAT3 mutation arose secondarily inside a clone that had already expanded. Variable intervals between samplings and differing treatment regimens complicated linking therapy response to changes in TCR clonal burden. At least one immunodominant TCRbeta clonotype was present in every T-LGLL patient, and multiple immunodominant subclonotypes appeared in about half of the T-LGLL patients.

The same DNA, extracted from blood mononuclear cells, served for both the TCR sequencing and the STAT3 sequencing. The TCR comes from a human donor with T large granular lymphocyte leukemia. Some clones in this sample may be carry-over from other donors' samples. The chain was built from TRBV4-1 and TRBJ2-7, with 10 junctional bases fitting TRBD1. The sample comprised PBMCs. The nucleotide sequence reads as follows: TGCGCCAGCAGCCAAGACGGGCTGGGACAGGGGCCCGAGCAGTACTTC. It encodes CASSQDGLGQGPEQYF.